The TCR beta chain under discussion was sequenced for a study of beta chain features in type 1 diabetes. General study results and limits: Moderate but significant shortening of TCRB CDR3s was recorded in all four CD4+ subsets from Type 1 diabetes patients. A closer apparent resemblance between naive, central memory and Treg TCRB repertoires was seen in patients than in healthy donors. Because the template was cDNA, high-expressing cells might be over-represented. More deletions and fewer insertions at VDJ junctions were found in patients with type 1 diabetes.

Worth noting for this clone: Antigen specificity is unknown.

V was clipped by 6 bases and J by 8 bases, with 11 bases between them. CDR3 length: 13 amino acids. CDR1 MGHDK and CDR2 SYGVNS come from the germline V gene. The investigators reverse transcribed all of the isolated RNA, so they sequenced expressed TCRB transcripts. The assay was immunoSEQ multiplex PCR, and TCRdb's table has in-frame clones only and misses some. The top ten clones hold just under 0.04% of a sample with 630,000 or so clones, 11% to 15% of them seen once. Cells sorted by CD45RO/CCR7/CD25/CD127/CD95/CD27 comprised CD4+ naive, central memory, regulatory and stem cell-like memory cells. This sequence joins TRBV25-1 and TRBJ1-6; unclear D gene. The origin of this receptor is a man aged 18 to 30 with type 1 diabetes. What was sequenced was naive CD4+ T cells from blood. The DNA for the CDR3 is TGTGCCAGCAGGCGGACGGGAGATTCACCCCTCCACTTT. Translation gives CASRRTGDSPLHF.